These 5 T cell receptor beta chains came from one sample sequenced in a study of CD8 T cells in ankylosing spondylitis. One entry per CDR3 protein, called by TCRdb with MiXCR from the 5' RACE reads. The sample includes roughly 100,000 distinct CDR3 sequences, roughly 8% of them seen just once. Sequenced: blood, either unsorted or a sorted T cell fraction (not recorded which). These receptors were obtained from a male donor with ankylosing spondylitis or in good health (not recorded which).

This clonotype has a count of ten or more. V and J are TRBV5-1 and TRBJ2-1, with D tentatively TRBD1 (5 bases). The CDR3 is made up of 12 amino acids. Trimming took off 3 bases at V and 7 bases at J, with 8 bases between the two ends. Germline V gives CDR1 SGHRS, CDR2 YFSETQ. The CDR3 nucleotides read TGCGCCAGCAGCTCGAACAGGAATGAGCAGTTCTTC. It specifies CASSSNRNEQFF.

V gene TRBV5-4 combines with J gene TRBJ1-3; D is undetermined. The CDR3 totals 15 residues. V was trimmed by 3 bases and J by 3 bases, leaving 13 bases between them. CDR1 and CDR2 from the germline V gene are SGHNT and YYREEE (reference sequence). The CDR3 here is CASSSGPGDGNTIYF. The CDR3 DNA reads as TGTGCCAGCAGCTCTGGACCCGGGGATGGAAACACCATATATTTT.

The genes are TRBV2 and TRBJ1-1, with D perhaps TRBD1 (6 bases). Between the trimmed V and J ends, which lost 5 bases and 4 bases, there was a span of 11 bases. The germline gives CDR1 SNHLY, CDR2 FYNNEI. The CDR3 consists of 13 residues. The CDR3 loop reads CASSNRGATEAFF. The CDR3 nucleotides read TGTGCCAGCAGTAACCGGGGGGCCACTGAAGCTTTCTTT. The whole variable domain, remainder taken from reference TRBV2 and TRBJ1-1, is EPEVTQTPSHQVTQMGQEVILRCVPISNHLYFYWYRQILGQKVEFLVSFYNNEISEKSEIFDDQFSVERPDGSNFTLKIRSTKLEDSAMYFCASSNRGATEAFFGQGTRLTVV.

In its sample, this clonotype was seen many times. Here the CDR3 reads CASSSRGQGYEQYF. The CDR3, as DNA: TGTGCCAGCAGCTCCCGAGGACAGGGATACGAGCAGTACTTC. The chain links TRBV5-5 to TRBJ2-7; 8 bases are a match to TRBD1. V lost 3 bases, J lost 4 bases, and 6 bases stayed unmatched. The CDR3 is made up of 14 amino acids. CDR1 and CDR2 from the germline V gene are SGHKS and YYEKEE (reference sequence).

In its sample, this clonotype was seen many times. The chain has TRBV11-2 and TRBJ1-2; 10 nucleotides align to TRBD1. This CDR3 contains 18 residues. Germline loops: CDR1 SGHAT, CDR2 FQNNGV. V lost 0 bases to trimming and J lost 5 bases; unmatched junction nucleotides: 12. The CDR3 region is CASSLDRTGQGVGYGYTF. Written as DNA, the CDR3 is TGTGCCAGCAGCTTAGACCGAACCGGACAGGGGGTAGGGTATGGCTACACCTTC.